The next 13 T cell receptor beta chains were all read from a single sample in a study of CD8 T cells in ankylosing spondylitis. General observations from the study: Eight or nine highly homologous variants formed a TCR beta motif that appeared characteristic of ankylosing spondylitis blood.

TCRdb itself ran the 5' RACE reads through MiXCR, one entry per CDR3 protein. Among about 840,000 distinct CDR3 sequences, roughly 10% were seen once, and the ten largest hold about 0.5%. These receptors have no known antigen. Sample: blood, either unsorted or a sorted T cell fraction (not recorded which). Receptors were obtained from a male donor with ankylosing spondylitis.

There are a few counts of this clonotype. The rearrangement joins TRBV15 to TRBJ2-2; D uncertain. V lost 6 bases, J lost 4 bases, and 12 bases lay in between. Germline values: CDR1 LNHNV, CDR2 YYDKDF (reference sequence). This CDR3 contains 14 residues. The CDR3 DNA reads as TGTGCCACCAGTGCTCTAGGGCGCACCGGGGAGCTGTTTTTT. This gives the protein CATSALGRTGELFF.

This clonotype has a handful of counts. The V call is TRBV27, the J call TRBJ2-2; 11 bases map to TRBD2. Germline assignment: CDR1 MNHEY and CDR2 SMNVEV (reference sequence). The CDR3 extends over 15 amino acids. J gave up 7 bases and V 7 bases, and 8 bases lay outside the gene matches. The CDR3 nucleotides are TGTGCCAGCATCCGTGGGACTAGCGGCATCGGGGAGCTGTTTTTT. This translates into CASIRGTSGIGELFF.

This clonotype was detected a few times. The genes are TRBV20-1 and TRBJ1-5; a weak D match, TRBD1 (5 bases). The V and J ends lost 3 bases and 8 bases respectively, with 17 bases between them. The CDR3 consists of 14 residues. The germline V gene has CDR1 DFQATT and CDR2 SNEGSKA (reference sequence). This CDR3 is CSASRGPRPKPQHF. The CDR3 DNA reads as TGCAGTGCTAGTCGGGGACCGAGGCCTAAGCCCCAGCATTTT.

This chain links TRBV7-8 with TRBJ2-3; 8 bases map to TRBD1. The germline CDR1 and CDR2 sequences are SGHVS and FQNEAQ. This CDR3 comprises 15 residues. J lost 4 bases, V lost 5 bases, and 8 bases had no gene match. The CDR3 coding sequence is TGTGCCAGCAGCCCCTGGACAGGGACACCAGATACGCAGTATTTT. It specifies CASSPWTGTPDTQYF.

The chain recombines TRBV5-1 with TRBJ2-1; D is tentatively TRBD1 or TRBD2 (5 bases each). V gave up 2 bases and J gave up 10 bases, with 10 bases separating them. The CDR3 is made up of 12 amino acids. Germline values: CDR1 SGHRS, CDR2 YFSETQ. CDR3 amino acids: CASSFSRDEQFF. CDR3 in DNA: TGCGCCAGCAGCTTTTCCCGGGACGAGCAGTTCTTC.

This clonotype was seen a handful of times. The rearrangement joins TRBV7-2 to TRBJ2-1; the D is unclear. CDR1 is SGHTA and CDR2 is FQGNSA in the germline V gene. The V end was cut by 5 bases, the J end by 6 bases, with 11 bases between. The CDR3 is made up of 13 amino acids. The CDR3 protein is CASSPGIFNEQFF. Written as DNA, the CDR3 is TGTGCCAGCAGCCCCGGCATCTTCAATGAGCAGTTCTTC.

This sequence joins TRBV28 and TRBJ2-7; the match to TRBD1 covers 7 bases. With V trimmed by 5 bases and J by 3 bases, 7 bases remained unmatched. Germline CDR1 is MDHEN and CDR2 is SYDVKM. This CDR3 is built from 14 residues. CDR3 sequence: CASSTGQEYYEQYF. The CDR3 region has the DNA TGTGCCAGCAGTACCGGACAGGAATACTACGAGCAGTACTTC.

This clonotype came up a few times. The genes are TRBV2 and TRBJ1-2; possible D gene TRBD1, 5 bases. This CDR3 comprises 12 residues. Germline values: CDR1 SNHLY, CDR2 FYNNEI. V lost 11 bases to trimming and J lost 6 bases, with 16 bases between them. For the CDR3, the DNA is TGTGCCGGCGGCCGGGACGGCCATGGCTACACCTTC. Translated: CAGGRDGHGYTF.

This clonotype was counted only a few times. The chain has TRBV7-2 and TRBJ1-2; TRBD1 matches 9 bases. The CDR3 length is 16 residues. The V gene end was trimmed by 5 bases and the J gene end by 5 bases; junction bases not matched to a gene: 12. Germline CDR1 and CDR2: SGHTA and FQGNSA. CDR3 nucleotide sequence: TGTGCCAGCAGCCCCGAACCGACAGGGGGTATGTATGGCTACACCTTC. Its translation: CASSPEPTGGMYGYTF.

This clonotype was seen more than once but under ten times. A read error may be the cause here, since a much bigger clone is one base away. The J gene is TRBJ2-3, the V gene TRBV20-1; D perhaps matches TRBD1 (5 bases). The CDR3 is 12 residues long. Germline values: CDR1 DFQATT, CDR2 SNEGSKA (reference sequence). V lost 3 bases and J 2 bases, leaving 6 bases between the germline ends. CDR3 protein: CSARDITDTQYF. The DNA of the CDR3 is TGCAGTGCTAGGGACATCACAGATACGCAGTATTTT.

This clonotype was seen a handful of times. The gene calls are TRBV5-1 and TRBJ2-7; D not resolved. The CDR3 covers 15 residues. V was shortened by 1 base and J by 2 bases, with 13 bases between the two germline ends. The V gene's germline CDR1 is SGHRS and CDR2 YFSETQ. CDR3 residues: CASSLNGLSPYEQYF. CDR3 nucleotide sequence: TGCGCCAGCAGCTTGAATGGCCTTTCCCCCTACGAGCAGTACTTC.

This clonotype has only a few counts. The CDR3 region is CASRGDEQFF. CDR3 nucleotide sequence: TGTGCCAGCAGGGGCGATGAGCAGTTCTTC. V usage is TRBV6-6 and J usage is TRBJ2-1; D gene ambiguous. Germline V gives CDR1 MNHNY, CDR2 SVGAGI (reference sequence). V lost 6 bases and J lost 8, with 5 bases in between. The CDR3 runs 10 residues.

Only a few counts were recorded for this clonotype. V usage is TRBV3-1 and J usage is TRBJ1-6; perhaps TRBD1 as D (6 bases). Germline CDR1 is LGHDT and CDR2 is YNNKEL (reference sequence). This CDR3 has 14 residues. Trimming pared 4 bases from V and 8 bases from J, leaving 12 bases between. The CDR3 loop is CASSRVRTDSPLHF. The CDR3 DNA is TGTGCCAGCAGCCGAGTACGGACAGATTCACCCCTCCACTTT.